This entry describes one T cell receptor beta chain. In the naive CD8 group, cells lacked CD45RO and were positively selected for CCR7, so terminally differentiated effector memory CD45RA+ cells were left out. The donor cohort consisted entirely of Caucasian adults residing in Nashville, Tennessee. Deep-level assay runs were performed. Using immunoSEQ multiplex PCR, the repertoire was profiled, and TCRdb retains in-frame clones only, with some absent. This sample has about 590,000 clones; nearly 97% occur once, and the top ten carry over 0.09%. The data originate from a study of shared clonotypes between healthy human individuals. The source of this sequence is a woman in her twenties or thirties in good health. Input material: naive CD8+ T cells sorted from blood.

CDR3 nucleotides: TGTGCCAGCAGTTTATCGGCAGGGGGTGAAGGAACTGAAGCTTTCTTT. Its translation is CASSLSAGGEGTEAFF. The rearrangement joins TRBV28 to TRBJ1-1; 7 bases are a match to TRBD1. Germline-derived CDR1 and CDR2 are MDHEN and SYDVKM. The CDR3 consists of 16 residues. The V and J ends lost 1 base and 5 bases, in that order; junction bases with no gene match: 10.